These T cell receptor beta chains were read from a single sample in a study of shared clonotypes between healthy human individuals. The assay was immunoSEQ multiplex PCR, and TCRdb's table has in-frame clones only and misses some. The data show about 2 million clones, 85% to 95% seen once. The sample was naive CD8+ T cells sorted from blood. Source of these receptors: a man aged 18 to 35 in good health. The conserved cysteine and the conserved F or W are not part of the CDR3 here.

TRBJ2-7	TRBV6-1	16	ASSEAPPTGSLSYEQY
TRBJ2-1	TRBV27	13	ASSFRSSSYNEQF
TRBJ2-7	TRBV19	13	ASAVAEGRFYEQY
TRBJ1-4	TRBV5-4	12	ASSGGPYNEKLF
TRBJ2-2	TRBV9	13	ASSSGPLTPGELF
TRBJ2-5	TRBV9	13	ASSVDGTNQETQY
TRBJ2-1	TRBV6-5	14	ASSYATPGQDNEQF
TRBJ2-2	TRBV11-2	15	ASSLAWTVVNTGELF
TRBJ2-1	TRBV4-1	13	ASSQVAGGYNEQF
TRBJ1-5	TRBV25-1	12	ASSAGEGNQPQH
TRBJ2-2	TRBV4-1	14	ASSQEGADNTGELF
TRBJ2-7	TRBV6-1	12	ASSESVWGAGQY
TRBJ2-7	TRBV5-6	11	ASSLQGNYEQY
TRBJ1-5	TRBV9	11	ASSVEGGQPQH
TRBJ2-2	TRBV13	14	ASSLEGGLGTGELF
TRBJ1-2	TRBV13	14	ASSARDRGIGYGYT
TRBJ1-3	TRBV7-2	13	ASSLGQGFGNTIY
TRBJ2-7	TRBV6-5	12	ASNPLDRLYEQY
TRBJ1-1	TRBV21-1	15	ASSNRPFPGGGGGAF
TRBJ2-3	TRBV9	14	ASSVEVGVGTDTQY
TRBJ1-2	TRBV4-1	11	ASSQVEGTGYT
TRBJ2-7	TRBV10-1	13	ASQGTGDPSNEQY
TRBJ2-7	TRBV5-6	12	ASSLGSSTYEQY
TRBJ2-2	TRBV5-6	13	ASSRLTGVTGELF
TRBJ2-1	TRBV11-3	13	ASSEAGGNYNEQF
TRBJ2-5	TRBV30	11	AWNAGTQETQY
TRBJ2-7	TRBV7-6	16	ASSLEGRRVPGSYEQY
TRBJ2-7	TRBV10-1	12	ASKYTKGFYEQY
TRBJ1-1	TRBV4-3	11	ASSQVINTEAF
TRBJ2-7	TRBV11-2	11	ASLSGLRLEQY
TRBJ2-1	TRBV4-3	13	ASSQAGESYNEQF
TRBJ2-2	TRBV7-3	10	ASSMTTGELF
TRBJ2-7	TRBV7-2	10	ASSFTGYEQY
TRBJ1-1	TRBV19	11	ASRTQGNTEAF
TRBJ1-2	TRBV4-1	11	ASSQKEGLGYT
TRBJ1-2	TRBV5-4	12	ASTLDRSNYGYT
TRBJ2-7	TRBV10-3	11	AIRDGDSYEQY
TRBJ2-1	TRBV6-5	10	ASSPDRGEQF
TRBJ2-5	TRBV4-1	15	ASSRETSGSYQETQY
TRBJ2-7	TRBV30	10	AQGDRRGEQY
TRBJ2-3	TRBV4-1	13	ASSPTRTSADTQY
TRBJ2-6	TRBV19	17	ASSIVFGTGGAGANVLT
TRBJ2-7	TRBV5-5	9	ASSSAYEQY
TRBJ2-7	TRBV5-6	13	ASSLVGQEEYEQY
TRBJ2-7	TRBV7-2	11	ASSQGPSREQY
TRBJ1-1	TRBV2	13	ASSFVYRGYTEAF
TRBJ2-3	TRBV7-9	10	ASSSMPDTQY